These 23 T cell receptor beta chains came from one sample sequenced in a study of T cells in localized non-small cell lung cancer. Produced via immunoSEQ multiplex PCR; TCRdb's table is partial and in-frame only. This table holds approximately 70,000 clones, 70% to 90% found once. Sample: peripheral blood, taken before any cancer treatment. The receptors come from a male donor aged 60 or older with stage III squamous cell lung carcinoma.

V and J are TRBV4-3 and TRBJ2-3; no definite D call. CDR1 LGHNA and CDR2 YSLEER come from the germline V gene. The CDR3 is 15 amino acids. V lost 1 base, J lost 4 bases, and 12 bases lay in between. The CDR3 spells CASSQGISASDTQYF. The CDR3 DNA is TGCGCCAGCAGCCAAGGTATAAGCGCCTCAGATACGCAGTATTTT.

The chain carries TRBV5-4 and TRBJ2-3; D is possibly TRBD2 (6 bases). CDR1 and CDR2 from the germline V gene are SGHNT and YYREEE (reference sequence). V gave up 3 bases and J gave up 0 bases, with 14 bases separating them. The CDR3 extends over 16 amino acids. CDR3 in DNA: TGTGCCAGCAGCTGGCGGGACGGGCTTAGCACAGATACGCAGTATTTT. It is translated as CASSWRDGLSTDTQYF.

The chain uses TRBV7-9 and TRBJ2-3; 7 bases line up with TRBD1. Germline V lookup: CDR1 SEHNR, CDR2 FQNEAQ (reference sequence). The CDR3 has 18 residues. The V gene end was trimmed by 2 bases and the J gene end by 2 bases; junction bases not matched to a gene: 13. CDR3 sequence (DNA): TGTGCCAGCAGCTTATTAGGGTTGACAGGGACGATCACAGATACGCAGTATTTT. Amino acids: CASSLLGLTGTITDTQYF.

This clone was counted once. The rearrangement uses TRBV5-6 and TRBJ1-6, with D possibly being TRBD1 (5 bases). The CDR3 has 14 residues. V lost 1 base and J 10 bases, leaving 12 bases between the germline ends. Germline V gene data show CDR1 as SGHDT and CDR2 as YYEEEE. The CDR3 DNA sequence: TGTGCCAGCAGCTTGCAGGGTCGTTTGTCACCCCTCCACTTT. Translation: CASSLQGRLSPLHF.

This chain links TRBV29-1 with TRBJ1-1; no reliable D call. Trimming pared 5 bases from V and 0 bases from J, leaving 10 bases between. Germline V gene sequence: CDR1 SQVTM, CDR2 ANQGSEA. This CDR3 spans 13 amino acids. Here the CDR3 reads CSVSTTMNTEAFF. CDR3 DNA sequence: TGCAGCGTTTCTACGACTATGAACACTGAAGCTTTCTTT.

The genes are TRBV5-1 and TRBJ2-6; D unresolved. Looked up from germline, CDR1 is SGHRS and CDR2 is YFSETQ. Between the trimmed V and J ends, which lost 2 bases and 0 bases, there was a span of 3 bases. This CDR3 is 14 amino acids long. CDR3 bases: TGCGCCAGCAGCTTTCGCTCTGGGGCCAACGTCCTGACTTTC. Its protein is CASSFRSGANVLTF. Full variable domain (missing parts from reference TRBV5-1 and TRBJ2-6): KAGVTQTPRYLIKTRGQQVTLSCSPISGHRSVSWYQQTPGQGLQFLFEYFSETQRNKGNFPGRFSGRQFSNSRSEMNVSTLELGDSALYLCASSFRSGANVLTFGAGSRLTVL.

The rearrangement joins TRBV5-1 to TRBJ2-3; 8 bases agree with TRBD2. J lost 1 base, V lost 4 bases, and 5 bases had no gene match. The germline gives CDR1 SGHRS, CDR2 YFSETQ. The CDR3 is 15 amino acids. The CDR3 DNA reads TGCGCCAGCAGCACCTATAGCGGGGGCACAGATACGCAGTATTTT. It translates to CASSTYSGGTDTQYF.

This rearrangement joins TRBV6-1 to TRBJ1-3; D gene uncertain. The CDR3 is made up of 14 amino acids. From germline, CDR1 is MNHNS and CDR2 SASEGT. V was pared by 2 bases and J by 3 bases, with 8 bases between. The CDR3: CASSERRSGNTIYF. The CDR3 bases are TGTGCCAGCAGTGAAAGGAGAAGTGGAAACACCATATATTTT.

The chain joins TRBV5-4 to TRBJ1-4; D is perhaps TRBD1 (6 bases). With 4 bases removed from V and 2 bases from J, the gap between germline ends came to 12 bases. This CDR3 has 15 residues. The germline gives CDR1 SGHNT, CDR2 YYREEE (reference sequence). The CDR3: CASSVAQGTNEKLFF. CDR3 nucleotide sequence: TGTGCCAGCAGCGTAGCTCAGGGGACTAATGAAAAACTGTTTTTT.

The gene calls are TRBV6-5 and TRBJ1-6; no definite D call. CDR1 MNHEY and CDR2 SVGAGI come from the germline V gene. CDR3 length: 14 amino acids. Deletions cut 5 bases from V and 8 bases from J, with 13 bases between. This CDR3 is CASSDPGSDSPLHF. CDR3 sequence (DNA): TGTGCCAGCAGTGATCCCGGGTCAGATTCACCCCTCCACTTT.

The rearrangement uses TRBV10-1 and TRBJ2-3, with D unresolved. CDR1 WNHNN and CDR2 SYGVQD come from the germline V gene (reference sequence). The CDR3 is 13 residues long. V shed 1 base and J shed 6 bases, with 8 bases lying between them. The CDR3 sequence is CASSEFRWDTQYF. DNA for the CDR3: TGCGCCAGCAGTGAGTTTAGATGGGATACGCAGTATTTT.

This clone was counted once. The chain carries TRBV5-1 and TRBJ1-1; D gene unclear. The germline V gene has CDR1 SGHRS and CDR2 YFSETQ. There are 15 residues in the CDR3. Trimming removed 5 bases at V and 7 bases at J, with 21 bases between. CDR3 coding DNA: TGCGCCAGCAGTCTCCCGGCCGGTAATGCGGATGAAGCTTTCTTT. This gives the protein CASSLPAGNADEAFF. Together with reference TRBV5-1 and TRBJ1-1, the CDR3 gives the full variable domain: KAGVTQTPRYLIKTRGQQVTLSCSPISGHRSVSWYQQTPGQGLQFLFEYFSETQRNKGNFPGRFSGRQFSNSRSEMNVSTLELGDSALYLCASSLPAGNADEAFFGQGTRLTVV.

The genes are TRBV5-1 and TRBJ2-7, with a possible D match to TRBD1 (6 bases). V lost 0 bases to trimming and J lost 2 bases, with 9 bases between them. The CDR3 consists of 14 residues. CDR1 and CDR2 from the germline V gene are SGHRS and YFSETQ. CDR3 sequence reads: CASSLVRGAYEQYF. CDR3 sequence (DNA): TGCGCCAGCAGCTTGGTCAGGGGTGCCTACGAGCAGTACTTC.

The chain joins TRBV7-3 to TRBJ2-6; no clear D. Germline assignment: CDR1 SGHTA and CDR2 FQGTGA. Between the trimmed V and J ends, which lost 2 bases and 3 bases, there was a span of 2 bases. CDR3 length: 13 residues. The CDR3 DNA reads as TGTGCCAGCAGCTTATATGGGGCCAACGTCCTGACTTTC. It specifies CASSLYGANVLTF.

V usage is TRBV5-1 and J usage is TRBJ2-1; 10 nucleotides match TRBD2. J was trimmed by 5 bases and V by 1 base; bases with no gene match: 6. Germline CDR1 SGHRS, CDR2 YFSETQ. This CDR3 is 16 amino acids long. Here the CDR3 DNA reads TGCGCCAGCAGCTTGTCCCCGGGACTAGCGAACAATGAGCAGTTCTTC. Its protein is CASSLSPGLANNEQFF.

The rearrangement uses TRBV5-5 and TRBJ2-3; possibly TRBD1 or TRBD2 for D (7 bases each). V gave up 3 bases and J gave up 6 bases, with 14 bases separating them. Germline CDR1 SGHKS, CDR2 YYEKEE (reference sequence). The CDR3 extends over 14 amino acids. CDR3 amino acids: CASSSGGGGDTQYF. The CDR3 DNA reads TGTGCCAGCAGCTCAGGGGGAGGGGGCGATACGCAGTATTTT.

The genes are TRBV9 and TRBJ1-4; 9 nucleotides agree with TRBD1. This CDR3 comprises 15 residues. From germline, CDR1 is SGDLS and CDR2 YYNGEE. V gave up 3 bases and J gave up 7 bases; unmatched junction bases: 7. The CDR3, as DNA: TGTGCCAGCAGCGAACAGGGGGCCTCGTCTGAAAAACTGTTTTTT. It specifies CASSEQGASSEKLFF.

V usage is TRBV14 and J usage is TRBJ1-1; D is ambiguous. Germline V lookup: CDR1 SGHDN, CDR2 FVKESK. This CDR3 is 15 amino acids long. V was shortened by 3 bases and J by 3 bases, with 14 bases between the two germline ends. The chain's CDR3 is CASSHFSQGDTEAFF. The CDR3 DNA follows: TGTGCCAGCAGCCACTTCTCACAAGGAGACACTGAAGCTTTCTTT.

The chain couples TRBV29-1 to TRBJ2-3; D call uncertain. V dropped 3 bases and J dropped 3 bases, with 7 bases sitting between them. The length of the CDR3 is 12 residues. In germline, CDR1 is SQVTM, CDR2 ANQGSEA. CDR3 DNA: TGCAGCGTTGATCCGGCGACAGATACGCAGTATTTT. Its translation is CSVDPATDTQYF.

The genes are TRBV5-1 and TRBJ2-1; 8 bases fit TRBD1. V gave up 4 bases and J gave up 4 bases; unmatched junction bases: 10. Germline-derived CDR1 and CDR2 are SGHRS and YFSETQ. There are 16 residues in the CDR3. In DNA, the CDR3 is TGCGCCAGCAGCCTCTGGACAGGGAATACTTACAATGAGCAGTTCTTC. This translates into CASSLWTGNTYNEQFF.

The chain carries TRBV10-3 and TRBJ2-1; D is undetermined. This CDR3 spans 12 amino acids. V was cut by 0 bases and J by 7 bases, with 4 bases left in between. Germline CDR1 ENHRY, CDR2 SYGVKD. This CDR3 is CAISESGNEQFF. In DNA form, the CDR3 reads TGTGCCATCAGTGAGTCTGGTAATGAGCAGTTCTTC.

CDR3 protein: CASSRTGGAGEKLFF. The DNA for the CDR3 is TGTGCCAGCAGCCGGACAGGGGGCGCCGGTGAAAAACTGTTTTTT. This sequence joins TRBV6-5 and TRBJ1-4, with 11 bases aligning to TRBD1. Germline V gives CDR1 MNHEY, CDR2 SVGAGI. V shed 6 bases and J 7 bases; nucleotides not matched to a gene: 7. The CDR3 sequence is 15 residues long.

This clone occurred once. The chain carries TRBV5-4 and TRBJ1-2; D remains unclear. The V and J ends lost 4 bases and 4 bases respectively, with 17 bases between them. This CDR3 has 15 residues. Germline-derived CDR1 and CDR2 are SGHNT and YYREEE (reference sequence). Here the CDR3 DNA reads TGTGCCAGCAGCGAACCGGGCCGGCTTTCCTATGGCTACACCTTC. Translation gives CASSEPGRLSYGYTF.